Shown below are 7 T cell receptor beta chains from a single sample sequenced in a study of blood T cells in healthy people across ages. Primers used in a second PCR of roughly 7 to 12 cycles were a sample-barcoded 5' primer and a J-beta primer mix. TCRdb redid the calling of the 5' RACE reads with MiXCR, one entry per CDR3 protein. Of approximately 780,000 distinct CDR3 sequences in the sample, around 25% are singletons; the top ten hold 3%. These data were also reused for a study on T cells of mothers and their children.

The sample taken for sequencing was blood. The receptors stem from a boy between 10 and 17 years old in good health.

The V call is TRBV29-1, the J call TRBJ2-3, with D possibly matching TRBD1 (6 bases). With 7 bases removed from V and 0 bases from J, the gap between germline ends came to 14 bases. Germline values: CDR1 SQVTM, CDR2 ANQGSEA. The CDR3 sequence is 14 residues long. CDR3 in amino acids: CSGGQLLSTDTQYF. CDR3 sequence (DNA): TGCAGCGGCGGACAGCTCCTCAGCACAGATACGCAGTATTTT.

This clonotype has more than one count but fewer than ten. The chain combines TRBV7-3 with TRBJ2-1; possibly TRBD2 for D (5 bases). Germline lookup yields CDR1 SGHTA and CDR2 FQGTGA. The CDR3 has 15 residues. V shed 5 bases and J shed 0 bases, with 11 bases lying between them. CDR3: CASSAPGSSYNEQFF. The DNA of the CDR3 is TGTGCCAGCAGCGCCCCGGGGAGCTCCTACAATGAGCAGTTCTTC.

This chain connects TRBV11-1 to TRBJ2-2; 7 bases are a match to TRBD2. CDR3 length: 15 amino acids. V gave up 4 bases and J gave up 1 base; unmatched junction bases: 3. Per the germline V gene, CDR1 is SGHAT and CDR2 is FQDESV (reference sequence). CDR3 nucleotide sequence: TGTGCCAGCAGCTCCGGACTAGAGAACACCGGGGAGCTGTTTTTT. Amino acids: CASSSGLENTGELFF.

The CDR3 DNA sequence: TGTGCCAGCACAGACCCGGGACTAGCGGCTCATGTGTTCTTC. This encodes CASTDPGLAAHVFF. The V and J genes are TRBV28 and TRBJ2-1; TRBD2 matches 11 bases. Trimming cost V 7 bases and J 15 bases; bases outside gene matches: 14. CDR1 and CDR2 (germline): MDHEN, SYDVKM. This CDR3 is 14 amino acids long. The full variable domain, completed using reference TRBV28 and TRBJ2-1, is DVKVTQSSRYLVKRTGEKVFLECVQDMDHENMFWYRQDPGLGLRLIYFSYDVKMKEKGDIPEGYSVSREKKERFSLILESASTNQTSMYLCASTDPGLAAHVFFGPGTRLTVL.

This clonotype was detected a few times. V usage is TRBV7-3 and J usage is TRBJ2-1; possible D gene TRBD2, 7 bases. V dropped 0 bases and J dropped 3 bases, with 12 bases sitting between them. Germline V gene sequence: CDR1 SGHTA, CDR2 FQGTGA. The CDR3 extends over 16 amino acids. The CDR3 nucleotides read TGTGCCAGCAGCTTAACGGCGGGGGCCCTCTACAATGAGCAGTTCTTC. It yields the protein CASSLTAGALYNEQFF.

In the case of this clonotype: The missing conserved phenylalanine or tryptophan at the end of this CDR3 makes a read error likely. The chain has TRBV20-1 and TRBJ2-7, with 11 bases that match TRBD1. This CDR3 has 14 residues. Germline CDR1 reads DFQATT; CDR2 reads SNEGSKA (reference sequence). J was trimmed by 4 bases and V by 6 bases; bases with no gene match: 8. This chain's CDR3 is CSAKPGQGGYEQYL. CDR3 coding DNA: TGCAGTGCAAAGCCGGGACAGGGGGGGTACGAGCAGTACCTC.

This clonotype was seen more than once but under ten times. The J gene is TRBJ2-3, the V gene TRBV7-9; 14 bases are a match to TRBD2. The CDR3 runs to 18 residues. In germline, CDR1 is SEHNR, CDR2 FQNEAQ (reference sequence). V was clipped by 5 bases and J by 3 bases; unmatched bases: 10. CDR3 sequence (DNA): TGTGCCAGCAGCCCAGGGCCGACTAGCGGGGGGGAGACAGATACGCAGTATTTT. Translating gives CASSPGPTSGGETDTQYF.